This T cell receptor (beta chain) was captured by sequencing in a study of blood T cell repertoires in COVID-19. Study overall: The cDNA or gDNA used as material had been derived from T cells, B-cell-depleted T cells, or PBMCs.

CDR1 is SGHRS and CDR2 is YFSETQ in the germline V gene. The V gene end was trimmed by 4 bases and the J gene end by 6 bases; junction bases not matched to a gene: 5. The CDR3 runs to 14 residues. In the original analysis: Using reference gene primer amplification, nucleated cell counts were estimated. Only in-frame clones appear in the TCRdb table, and some are missing; sequencing was by immunoSEQ multiplex PCR. V and J calls and clone size are those listed in that table; D and trimming were worked out from the DNA. Of about 69,000 clones in the sample, roughly 86% were seen once. Enrollment of patients from Seattle took place during active infection, with longitudinal follow-up. In its sample, this clone was seen once.

This TCR was recovered from a man aged 35-49 years with COVID-19, enrolled during active disease. This sequence joins TRBV5-1 and TRBJ2-1, with 9 bases aligning to TRBD1. The sequenced sample was peripheral blood. CDR3 amino acids: CASSGTGIVNEQFF. CDR3 nucleotide sequence: TGCGCCAGCAGCGGGACAGGGATAGTCAATGAGCAGTTCTTC.